This TCR beta chain was captured in a study of technical replicates of blood from a handful of donors. Germline V gene sequence: CDR1 MNHEY, CDR2 SVGAGI. The CDR3 extends over 13 amino acids. Trimming pared 5 bases from V and 5 bases from J, leaving 13 bases between. The data were produced by immunoSEQ multiplex PCR, yet TCRdb's version contains in-frame clones alone and is incomplete. The sample has about 73,000 clones, around 93% seen once. The chain links TRBV6-5 to TRBJ2-7; no clear D. Sequencing was done on a sample of T cells isolated from PBMCs. The sequence derives from a human donor in good health. CDR3 residues: CASSPRLYDEQYF. CDR3 DNA sequence: TGTGCCAGCAGTCCCCGCCTATACGACGAGCAGTACTTC.